This TCR beta chain was recorded in a study of Graves' ophthalmopathy and Graves' hyperthyroidism. Findings of the study overall: The majority of expanded thyroid clonotypes above 0.001 frequency also occurred in blood. In predicting ophthalmopathy progression, the model reached approximately 70% sensitivity and under 75% specificity.

Amplification of TCR beta CDR3 regions used RNA transcripts. HTBI primers primed a first-round RT-PCR, and a second-round multiplex PCR followed. TCRdb used MiXCR to reprocess the multiplex PCR reads, holding one entry per CDR3 protein. The table includes 500,000 to 800,000 distinct CDR3 sequences, roughly two fifths detected once. Points on this clonotype: Its cognate antigen is unknown.

Moderately to severely active ophthalmopathy under 3 months, CAS at least 3, NOSPECS at least 4. It was on clinical symptoms, serum thyroxine, TRAb, thyroid ultrasound and orbital computed tomography that diagnosis relied. CDR1 is SQVTM, CDR2 ANQGSEA, per germline. The CDR3 runs to 12 residues. Sequencing used peripheral blood. V usage is TRBV29-1 and J usage is TRBJ2-5; perhaps TRBD2 as D (6 bases). The clonotype was recovered from an adult man with Graves' ophthalmopathy. In nucleotides, the CDR3 is TGCAGTTTATCGGCTAGCGCAGAGACCCAGTACTTC. This encodes CSLSASAETQYF.